Sequencing of this T cell receptor beta chain was carried out in a study of graft-versus-host responses after intestinal transplantation. Study-level background: Every recipient had anti-thymocyte globulin induction and two to three years of tacrolimus plus steroids.

Profiled with immunoSEQ multiplex PCR; TCRdb holds only in-frame clones, not every one. Among roughly 20,000 clones listed, less than 45% were seen once. Findings and limits, study-wide: Clonal ratios of graft-versus-host to host-versus-graft in allografts were high for patients exhibiting graft-donor T cell macrochimerism.

The germline V gene encodes CDR1 SGHKS and CDR2 YYEKEE (reference sequence). V was cut by 4 bases and J by 1 base, with 26 bases left in between. The CDR3 extends over 19 amino acids. Responders labeled with CFSE (200,000) were plated with 200,000 irradiated, violet-dye-labeled stimulators. Sorting after the reaction isolated proliferating CFSE-low CD3+CD4+ and CD3+CD8+ responders. The sequence came from a human patient who received an intestinal transplant. Sequencing used alloreactive CD8+ T cells from a mixed lymphocyte reaction culture, obtained before intestinal transplant. Subset indicated: CFSE-low proliferating T cells sorted from roughly six-day pre-transplant mixed lymphocyte reaction (GvH or HvG direction). This chain uses TRBV5-5 with TRBJ1-2; D not resolved. The CDR3 region is CASSPPGVGSKRINYGYTF. CDR3 in DNA: TGTGCCAGCAGCCCTCCCGGGGTTGGTTCCAAGAGGATTAACTATGGCTACACCTTC.